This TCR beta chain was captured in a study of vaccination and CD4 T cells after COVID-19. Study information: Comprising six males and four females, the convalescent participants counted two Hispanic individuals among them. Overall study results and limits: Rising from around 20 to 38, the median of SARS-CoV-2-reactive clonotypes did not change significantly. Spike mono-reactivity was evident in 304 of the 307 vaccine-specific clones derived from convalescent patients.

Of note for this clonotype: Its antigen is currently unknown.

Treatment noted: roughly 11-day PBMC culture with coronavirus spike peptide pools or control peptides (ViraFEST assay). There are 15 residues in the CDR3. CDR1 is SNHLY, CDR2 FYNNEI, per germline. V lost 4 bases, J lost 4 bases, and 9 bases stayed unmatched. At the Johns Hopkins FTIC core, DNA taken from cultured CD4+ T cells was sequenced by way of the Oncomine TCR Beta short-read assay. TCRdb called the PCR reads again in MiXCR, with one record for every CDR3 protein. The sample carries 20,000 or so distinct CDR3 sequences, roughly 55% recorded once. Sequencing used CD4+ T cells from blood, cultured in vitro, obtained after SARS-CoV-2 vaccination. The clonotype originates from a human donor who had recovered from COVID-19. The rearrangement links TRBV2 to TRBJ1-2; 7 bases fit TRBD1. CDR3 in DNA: TGTGCCAGCAGTGTTAATGGACAGGTACCCTATGGCTACACCTTC. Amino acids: CASSVNGQVPYGYTF.